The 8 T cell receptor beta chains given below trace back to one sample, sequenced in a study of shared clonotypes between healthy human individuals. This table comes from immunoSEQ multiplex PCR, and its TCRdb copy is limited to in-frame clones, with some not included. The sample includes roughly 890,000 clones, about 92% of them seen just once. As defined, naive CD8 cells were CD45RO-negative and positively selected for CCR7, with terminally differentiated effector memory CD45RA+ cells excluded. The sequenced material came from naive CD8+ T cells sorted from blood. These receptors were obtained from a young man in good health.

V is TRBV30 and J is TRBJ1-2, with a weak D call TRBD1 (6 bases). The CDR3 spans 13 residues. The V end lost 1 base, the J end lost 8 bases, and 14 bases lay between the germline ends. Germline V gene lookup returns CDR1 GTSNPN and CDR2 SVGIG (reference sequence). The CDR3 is CAWSEGEMDGYTF. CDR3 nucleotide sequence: TGTGCCTGGAGTGAGGGGGAAATGGACGGCTACACCTTC.

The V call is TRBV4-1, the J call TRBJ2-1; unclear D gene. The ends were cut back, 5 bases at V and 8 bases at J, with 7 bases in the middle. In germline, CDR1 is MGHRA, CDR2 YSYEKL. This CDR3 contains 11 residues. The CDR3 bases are TGCGCCAGCAGCGAAAACCATGAGCAGTTCTTC. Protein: CASSENHEQFF.

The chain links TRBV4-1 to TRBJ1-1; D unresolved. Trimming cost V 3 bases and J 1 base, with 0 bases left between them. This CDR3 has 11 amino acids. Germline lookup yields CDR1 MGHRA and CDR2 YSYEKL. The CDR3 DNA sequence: TGCGCCAGCAGCCAGAACACTGAAGCTTTCTTT. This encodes CASSQNTEAFF.

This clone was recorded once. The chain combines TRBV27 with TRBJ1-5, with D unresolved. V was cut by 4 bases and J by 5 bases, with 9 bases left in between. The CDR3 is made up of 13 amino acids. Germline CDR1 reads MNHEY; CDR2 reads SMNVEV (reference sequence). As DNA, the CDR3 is TGTGCCAGCAGTTACGGGATAGATCAGCCCCAGCATTTT. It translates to CASSYGIDQPQHF.

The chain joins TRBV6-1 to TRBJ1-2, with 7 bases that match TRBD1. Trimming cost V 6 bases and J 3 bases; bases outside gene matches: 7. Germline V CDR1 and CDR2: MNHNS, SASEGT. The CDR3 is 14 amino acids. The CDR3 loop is CASRDGTADYGYTF. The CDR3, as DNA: TGTGCCAGCAGGGACGGGACAGCTGACTATGGCTACACCTTC.

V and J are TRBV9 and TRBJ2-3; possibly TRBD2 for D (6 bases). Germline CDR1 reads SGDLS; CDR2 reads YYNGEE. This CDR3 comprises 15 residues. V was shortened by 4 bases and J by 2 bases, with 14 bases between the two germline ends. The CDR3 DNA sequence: TGTGCCAGCAGCAACCGGGCGGGGTTCACAGATACGCAGTATTTT. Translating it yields CASSNRAGFTDTQYF. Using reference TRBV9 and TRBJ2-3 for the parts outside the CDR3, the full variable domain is DSGVTQTPKHLITATGQRVTLRCSPRSGDLSVYWYQQSLDQGLQFLIQYYNGEERAKGNILERFSAQQFPDLHSELNLSSLELGDSALYFCASSNRAGFTDTQYFGPGTRLTVL.

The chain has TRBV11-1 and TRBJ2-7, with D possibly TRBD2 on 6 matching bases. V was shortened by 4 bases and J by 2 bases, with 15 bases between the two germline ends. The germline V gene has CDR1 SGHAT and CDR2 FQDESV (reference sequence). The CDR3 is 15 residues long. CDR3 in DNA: TGTGCCAGCAGCTGGGCCGGGACTCCTCCCTACGAGCAGTACTTC. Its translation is CASSWAGTPPYEQYF. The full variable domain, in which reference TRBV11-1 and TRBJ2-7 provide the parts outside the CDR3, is EAEVAQSPRYKITEKSQAVAFWCDPISGHATLYWYRQILGQGPELLVQFQDESVVDDSQLPKDRFSAERLKGVDSTLKIQPAELGDSAMYLCASSWAGTPPYEQYFGPGTRLTVT.

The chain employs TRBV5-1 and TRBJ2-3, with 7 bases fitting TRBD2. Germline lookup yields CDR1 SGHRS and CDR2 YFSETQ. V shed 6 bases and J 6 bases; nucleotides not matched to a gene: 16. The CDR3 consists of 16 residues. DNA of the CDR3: TGCGCCAGCACCCCCGATCGACTAGCCCTAGACGATACGCAGTATTTT. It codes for CASTPDRLALDDTQYF.